Listed below are T cell receptor beta chains from one sample, sequenced in a study of T cells in Graves' hyperthyroidism and ophthalmopathy. TCRdb analysed the multiplex PCR reads with MiXCR anew, one entry per CDR3 protein. The sample includes around 700,000 distinct CDR3 sequences, around a sixth of them seen just once. Sequenced input: blood. The receptors derive from a woman aged 45-59 years with Graves' hyperthyroidism that later progressed to Graves' ophthalmopathy. Each CDR3 is given with its conserved first and last residue. The D gene is left open where the match is weak. Clone size is stated in some rows and not others, as once, few, many or a class when expanded.

v_gene: TRBV2
d_gene: -
j_gene: TRBJ1-1
abundance: -
CDR3aa: CASSESYRVNTEAFF
CDR3nt: TGTGCCAGCAGTGAAAGCTACAGGGTGAACACTGAAGCTTTCTTT

v_gene: TRBV14
d_gene: -
j_gene: TRBJ1-1
abundance: -
CDR3aa: CASSQESFTEAFF
CDR3nt: TGTGCCAGCAGCCAAGAAAGTTTTACTGAAGCTTTCTTT

v_gene: TRBV7-9
d_gene: -
j_gene: TRBJ1-2
abundance: few
CDR3aa: CASSMEVAGYTF
CDR3nt: TGTGCCAGCAGCATGGAAGTAGCTGGCTACACCTTC

v_gene: TRBV19
d_gene: TRBD2
j_gene: TRBJ2-5
abundance: few
CDR3aa: CASSMGRVETQYF
CDR3nt: TGTGCCAGTAGTATGGGGAGGGTTGAGACCCAGTACTTC

v_gene: TRBV19
d_gene: -
j_gene: TRBJ1-1
abundance: few
CDR3aa: CASSIPGGTNTEAFF
CDR3nt: TGTGCCAGTAGTATTCCTGGGGGCACGAACACTGAAGCTTTCTTT

v_gene: TRBV6-4
d_gene: -
j_gene: TRBJ1-2
abundance: -
CDR3aa: CASSDPSRYGYTF
CDR3nt: TGTGCCAGCAGTGACCCTAGTCGTTACGGCTACACCTTC

v_gene: TRBV11-1
d_gene: -
j_gene: TRBJ1-5
abundance: many
CDR3aa: CASSLDGSNQPQHF
CDR3nt: TGTGCCAGCAGCTTAGACGGTAGCAATCAGCCCCAGCATTTT

v_gene: TRBV2
d_gene: -
j_gene: TRBJ1-2
abundance: many
CDR3aa: CASSASEGVDYGYTF
CDR3nt: TGTGCCAGCAGTGCTTCGGAGGGAGTTGACTATGGCTACACCTTC

v_gene: TRBV5-1
d_gene: TRBD1
j_gene: TRBJ1-1
abundance: -
CDR3aa: CASSIRDRGITEAFF
CDR3nt: TGCGCCAGCAGCATTAGGGACAGGGGGATAACTGAAGCTTTCTTT

v_gene: TRBV29-1
d_gene: -
j_gene: TRBJ2-2
abundance: -
CDR3aa: CSVVGGIGIGELFF
CDR3nt: TGCAGCGTTGTGGGGGGTATAGGTATCGGGGAGCTGTTTTTT

v_gene: TRBV11-1
d_gene: -
j_gene: TRBJ2-5
abundance: many
CDR3aa: CASSPDLEETQYF
CDR3nt: TGTGCCAGCAGCCCGGACCTGGAAGAGACCCAGTACTTC

v_gene: TRBV11-2
d_gene: -
j_gene: TRBJ2-2
abundance: many
CDR3aa: CASSLTGYTGELFF
CDR3nt: TGTGCCAGCAGCTTAACAGGATACACCGGGGAGCTGTTTTTT

v_gene: TRBV13
d_gene: TRBD2
j_gene: TRBJ2-3
abundance: -
CDR3aa: CASSLRTSGGTAMDTQYF
CDR3nt: TGTGCCAGCAGCTTAAGGACTAGCGGGGGGACAGCGATGGATACGCAGTATTTT

v_gene: TRBV6-1
d_gene: TRBD2
j_gene: TRBJ2-1
abundance: -
CDR3aa: CASSDLAGHSYNEQFF
CDR3nt: TGTGCCAGCAGTGACTTAGCGGGCCACTCCTACAATGAGCAGTTCTTC

v_gene: TRBV10-3
d_gene: TRBD2
j_gene: TRBJ2-1
abundance: -
CDR3aa: CAISTSGGSYNEQFF
CDR3nt: TGTGCCATCAGTACTAGCGGGGGCTCCTACAATGAGCAGTTCTTC

v_gene: TRBV7-2
d_gene: TRBD1
j_gene: TRBJ1-2
abundance: many
CDR3aa: CASSPTTGDVNYGYTF
CDR3nt: TGTGCCAGCAGCCCGACGACAGGGGATGTAAACTATGGCTACACCTTC

v_gene: TRBV2
d_gene: TRBD1
j_gene: TRBJ2-3
abundance: many
CDR3aa: CASTRDSHTDTQYF
CDR3nt: TGTGCCAGCACTCGGGACAGTCACACAGATACGCAGTATTTT

v_gene: TRBV6-1
d_gene: -
j_gene: TRBJ1-2
abundance: -
CDR3aa: CASSLIPGLPNYGYTF
CDR3nt: TGTGCCAGCAGTCTAATTCCGGGACTACCTAACTATGGCTACACCTTC